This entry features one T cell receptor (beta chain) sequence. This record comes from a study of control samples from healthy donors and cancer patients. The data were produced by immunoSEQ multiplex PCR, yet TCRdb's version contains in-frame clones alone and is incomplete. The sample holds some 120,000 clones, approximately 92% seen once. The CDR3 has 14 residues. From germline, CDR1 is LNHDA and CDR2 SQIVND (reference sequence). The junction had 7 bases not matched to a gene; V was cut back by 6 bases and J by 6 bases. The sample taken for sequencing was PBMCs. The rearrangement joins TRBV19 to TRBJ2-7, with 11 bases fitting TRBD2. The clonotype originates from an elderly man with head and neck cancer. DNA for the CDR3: TGTGCCAGTAGCCGACTAGCGGGAACAGGCGAGCAGTACTTC. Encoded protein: CASSRLAGTGEQYF.